The sequence of this TCR beta chain was determined in a study of control samples from healthy donors and cancer patients. CDR3 length: 16 residues. Trimming took off 0 bases at V and 2 bases at J, with 12 bases between the two ends. Looked up from germline, CDR1 is SGHNT and CDR2 is YYREEE (reference sequence). Only in-frame clones appear in the TCRdb table, and some are missing; sequencing was by immunoSEQ multiplex PCR. The sample has around 97,000 clones; around 89% are singletons. This sequence joins TRBV5-4 and TRBJ1-5; D remains ambiguous. The receptor was isolated from a man aged 55 to 70 with lung cancer. Sequenced material: PBMCs. The CDR3 sequence: CASSLDGRGGNQPQHF. In DNA form, the CDR3 reads TGTGCCAGCAGCTTGGACGGGCGTGGAGGCAATCAGCCCCAGCATTTT.